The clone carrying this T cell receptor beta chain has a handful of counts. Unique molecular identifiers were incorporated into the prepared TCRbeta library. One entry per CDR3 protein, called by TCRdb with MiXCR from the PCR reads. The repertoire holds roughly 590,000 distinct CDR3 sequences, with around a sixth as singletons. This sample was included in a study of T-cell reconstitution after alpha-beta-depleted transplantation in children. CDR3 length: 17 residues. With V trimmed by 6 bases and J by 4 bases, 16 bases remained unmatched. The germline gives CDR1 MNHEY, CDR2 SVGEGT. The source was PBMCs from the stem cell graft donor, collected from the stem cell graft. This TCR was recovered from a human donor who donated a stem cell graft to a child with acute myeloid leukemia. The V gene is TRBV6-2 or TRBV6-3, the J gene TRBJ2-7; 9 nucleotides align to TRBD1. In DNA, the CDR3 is TGTGCCAGCAGCTACCAAAGGGCCGGGACAGGGCGTTACGAGCAGTACTTC. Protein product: CASSYQRAGTGRYEQYF.